This T cell receptor beta chain was sequenced for a study of T cells in Graves' hyperthyroidism and ophthalmopathy. Study-wide points: The model made its ophthalmopathy prediction, and onset followed a median around 6.5 months later.

Disease lasting under 3 months, a NOSPECS grade of at least 4, and a Clinical Activity Score of at least 3 were features of the ophthalmopathy patients. This clonotype was recorded many times. As yet, its antigen is unknown. The ends were cut back, 4 bases at V and 6 bases at J, with 19 bases in the middle. The V gene's germline CDR1 is MNHEY and CDR2 SMNVEV (reference sequence). The CDR3 consists of 16 residues. RNA transcripts served as the template for amplifying TCR beta CDR3 regions. First-round RT-PCR of the TCR CDR3 relied on the HTBI primer set. TCRdb used MiXCR to reprocess the multiplex PCR reads, holding one entry per CDR3 protein. The sample lists roughly 520,000 distinct CDR3 sequences, around 22% occurring once.

The receptor comes from a woman aged 25 to 39 with Graves' ophthalmopathy. The V gene is TRBV27, the J gene TRBJ1-5, with unresolved D. Material: blood. CDR3 region: CASSSMPGIFTQPQHF. The CDR3 bases are TGTGCCAGCAGTTCCATGCCCGGGATTTTCACTCAGCCCCAGCATTTT.